The next 7 T cell receptor beta chains were all read from a single sample in a study of CD8+ T cells in alopecia areata. Sequencing used cDNA as its template, made by extracting RNA and reverse transcribing it. The repertoire was sequenced with immunoSEQ multiplex PCR; TCRdb's copy has only in-frame clones and lacks some. The sample holds 160,000 or so clones, about 67% seen once. Sequencing was performed on CD8+ T cells sorted from blood, taken at week 0. The receptor source for this set is a human donor with alopecia areata.

This chain links TRBV9 with TRBJ2-1, with D tentatively TRBD1 (5 bases). CDR1 and CDR2 from the germline V gene are SGDLS and YYNGEE. V dropped 5 bases and J dropped 9 bases, with 12 bases sitting between them. The CDR3 runs 12 residues. Here the CDR3 DNA reads TGTGCCAGCAGTTTTAGGGGCTCTGAGCAGTTCTTC. Translation: CASSFRGSEQFF.

The rearrangement links TRBV5-6 to TRBJ1-6; possible D gene TRBD1, 6 bases. CDR3 size: 13 residues. The V end lost 2 bases, the J end lost 11 bases, and 11 bases lay between the germline ends. CDR1 and CDR2 from the germline V gene are SGHDT and YYEEEE. This CDR3 reads CASSLGGPAPLHF. In DNA form, the CDR3 reads TGTGCCAGCAGCTTAGGGGGGCCAGCACCCCTCCACTTT. Based on the CDR3 plus reference TRBV5-6 and TRBJ1-6, the full variable domain is DAGVTQSPTHLIKTRGQQVTLRCSPKSGHDTVSWYQQALGQGPQFIFQYYEEEERQRGNFPDRFSGHQFPNYSSELNVNALLLGDSALYLCASSLGGPAPLHFGNGTRLTVT.

This clone occurred once. The J gene is TRBJ2-3, the V gene TRBV30, with no clear D. The CDR3 has 13 amino acids. Germline values: CDR1 GTSNPN, CDR2 SVGIG (reference sequence). With 4 bases removed from V and 6 bases from J, the gap between germline ends came to 14 bases. For the CDR3, the DNA is TGTGCCTGGAACGCCGGTTCTTTCGATACGCAGTATTTT. This sequence encodes CAWNAGSFDTQYF.

The genes are TRBV2 and TRBJ1-1; 8 positions match TRBD1. The CDR3 covers 15 residues. Germline CDR1 and CDR2: SNHLY and FYNNEI. The ends lost 6 bases at V and 4 bases at J; junction bases unmatched: 10. In nucleotides, the CDR3 is TGTGCCAGCAGGGTTTCAGGGGGCGCCGGCACTGAAGCTTTCTTT. It translates to CASRVSGGAGTEAFF.

This clone was observed a handful of times. The gene calls are TRBV7-2 and TRBJ1-1, with 10 bases matching TRBD1. V gave up 7 bases and J gave up 7 bases; unmatched junction bases: 12. Germline V gene sequence: CDR1 SGHTA, CDR2 FQGNSA. CDR3 length equals 15 residues. In DNA, the CDR3 is TGTGCCAGCAACGCTCCGGGGACAGGGGCTGTTGAAGCTTTCTTT. Translation gives CASNAPGTGAVEAFF.

The chain carries TRBV6-5 and TRBJ1-1; 8 bases are a match to TRBD1. This CDR3 is 14 amino acids long. The germline CDR1 and CDR2 sequences are MNHEY and SVGAGI. J lost 2 bases, V lost 7 bases, and 6 bases had no gene match. CDR3 loop: CASTTTGVNTEAFF. CDR3 DNA: TGTGCCAGCACTACGACAGGGGTCAACACTGAAGCTTTCTTT.

The CDR3 DNA reads as TGTGCCAGCGGGGAGCAGCCAGATACGCAGTATTTT. Its protein is CASGEQPDTQYF. V usage is TRBV27 and J usage is TRBJ2-3; weak D call: TRBD2 (5 bases). CDR1 is MNHEY, CDR2 SMNVEV, per germline (reference sequence). V lost 8 bases and J lost 4, with 10 bases in between. The CDR3 extends over 12 amino acids.